A single sample gave rise to the 22 T cell receptor beta chains below, sequenced in a study of T cell responses to AZD1222 COVID-19 vaccine. The repertoire was sequenced with immunoSEQ multiplex PCR; TCRdb's copy has only in-frame clones and lacks some. The sample lists approximately 120,000 clones; roughly 88% were seen once. The sample consisted of peripheral blood, taken on day 0 of AZD1222 vaccination. Receptors originate from an adult in good health.

The chain combines TRBV4-3 with TRBJ2-7; no clear D. Per the germline V gene, CDR1 is LGHNA and CDR2 is YSLEER. This CDR3 contains 15 residues. Trimming stripped 0 bases from V and 2 bases from J, with 11 bases between. In DNA form, the CDR3 reads TGCGCCAGCAGCCAAGATCTTTCAGCAGCCTACGAGCAGTACTTC. Its translation: CASSQDLSAAYEQYF.

The chain carries TRBV20-1 and TRBJ1-3, with no clear D. V gave up 4 bases and J gave up 2 bases, with 3 bases separating them. The CDR3 has 11 amino acids. The germline gives CDR1 DFQATT, CDR2 SNEGSKA (reference sequence). The CDR3 sequence: CSAMAGNTIYF. CDR3 sequence (DNA): TGCAGTGCTATGGCTGGAAACACCATATATTTT.

V gene TRBV5-4 combines with J gene TRBJ2-5, with 9 bases fitting TRBD2. From germline, CDR1 is SGHNT and CDR2 YYREEE (reference sequence). V lost 4 bases, J lost 3 bases, and 7 bases stayed unmatched. The CDR3 is made up of 15 amino acids. This CDR3 reads CASSPGGGVEETQYF. CDR3 coding DNA: TGTGCCAGCAGCCCCGGCGGGGGGGTGGAAGAGACCCAGTACTTC.

The chain has TRBV29-1 and TRBJ1-1, with D possibly TRBD1 on 6 matching bases. The CDR3 contains 15 residues. Trimming left V 3 bases short and J 3 bases short, with 17 bases between. The germline gives CDR1 SQVTM, CDR2 ANQGSEA. The CDR3 reads CSVEGEQGGDTEAFF. Here the CDR3 DNA reads TGCAGCGTTGAGGGGGAACAGGGAGGGGACACTGAAGCTTTCTTT.

Concerning this clone itself: Other DNA sequences within the sample encode an identical CDR3. The V gene is TRBV19, the J gene TRBJ1-5; 9 positions match TRBD1. Losses at the gene ends were 6 bases for V and 5 bases for J; bases not matched to a gene: 2. The germline V gene encodes CDR1 LNHDA and CDR2 SQIVND (reference sequence). The CDR3 loop spans 13 amino acids. Written as DNA, the CDR3 is TGTGCCAGTAGCCGGACAGGGGATCAGCCCCAGCATTTT. It specifies CASSRTGDQPQHF. Full variable domain (remainder filled in from reference TRBV19 and TRBJ1-5): DGGITQSPKYLFRKEGQNVTLSCEQNLNHDAMYWYRQDPGQGLRLIYYSQIVNDFQKGDIAEGYSVSREKKESFPLTVTSAQKNPTAFYLCASSRTGDQPQHFGDGTRLSIL.

The chain joins TRBV15 to TRBJ2-7; D may be TRBD2 (5 bases). V was pared by 5 bases and J by 1 base, with 12 bases between. The CDR3 length is 14 residues. Germline V gene lookup returns CDR1 LNHNV and CDR2 YYDKDF (reference sequence). CDR3 bases: TGTGCCACCAGCCGTCCGGGAACTTCCTACGAGCAGTACTTC. It is translated as CATSRPGTSYEQYF. Looking up the rest from reference TRBV15 and TRBJ2-7 gives the full variable domain: DAMVIQNPRYQVTQFGKPVTLSCSQTLNHNVMYWYQQKSSQAPKLLFHYYDKDFNNEADTPDNFQSRRPNTSFCFLDIRSPGLGDTAMYLCATSRPGTSYEQYFGPGTRLTVT.

The V gene is TRBV7-6, the J gene TRBJ2-3; D is uncertain. This CDR3 region has 15 residues. Trimming shortened V by 1 base and J by 1 base, and 9 bases separated the two germline ends. The germline V gene encodes CDR1 SGHVS and CDR2 FNYEAQ. The CDR3 loop reads CASSLVGMGTDTQYF. CDR3 nucleotide sequence: TGTGCCAGCAGCTTAGTAGGAATGGGCACAGATACGCAGTATTTT.

V is TRBV2 and J is TRBJ1-2; TRBD1 matches at 7 bases. Trimming at V came to 7 bases and at J to 3 bases, leaving 5 bases not matched to a gene. CDR1 is SNHLY, CDR2 FYNNEI, per germline. This CDR3 has 13 amino acids. CDR3 region: CASIADRDYGYTF. CDR3 nucleotides: TGTGCCAGCATAGCCGACAGGGACTATGGCTACACCTTC.

V is TRBV14 and J is TRBJ2-3, with a weak D call TRBD1 (5 bases). The CDR3 is 15 amino acids. V was shortened by 3 bases and J by 14 bases, with 24 bases between the two germline ends. Looked up from germline, CDR1 is SGHDN and CDR2 is FVKESK. In nucleotides, the CDR3 is TGTGCCAGCAGCCAGGCGCTCGGACATTCCCCTTATCGGTATTTT. The encoded protein is CASSQALGHSPYRYF.

V usage is TRBV10-1 and J usage is TRBJ1-1; 9 positions agree with TRBD1. Germline lookup yields CDR1 WNHNN and CDR2 SYGVQD (reference sequence). The CDR3 covers 13 residues. Germline trimming cut 6 bases from V and 5 bases from J; bases unmatched to any gene: 4. The CDR3 bases are TGCGCCAGCAGACAGGGGGCCAGGACTGAAGCTTTCTTT. Its protein product is CASRQGARTEAFF.

The rearrangement links TRBV28 to TRBJ2-3; no definite D call. The CDR3 has 13 amino acids. The V end was cut by 5 bases, the J end by 0 bases, with 6 bases between. The germline gives CDR1 MDHEN, CDR2 SYDVKM. CDR3 region: CASSPPSTDTQYF. In nucleotides, the CDR3 is TGTGCCAGCAGTCCGCCCAGCACAGATACGCAGTATTTT.

The chain recombines TRBV6-1 with TRBJ1-5, with no clear D. V lost 2 bases and J 9 bases, leaving 8 bases between the germline ends. This CDR3 is 12 amino acids long. Germline lookup yields CDR1 MNHNS and CDR2 SASEGT. Here the CDR3 reads CASSEPLWPQHF. The CDR3 coding sequence is TGTGCCAGCAGTGAACCCCTATGGCCCCAGCATTTT.

V and J are TRBV24-1 and TRBJ2-2; 11 nucleotides align to TRBD2. From germline, CDR1 is KGHDR and CDR2 SFDVKD. This CDR3 spans 16 amino acids. With 3 bases clipped from V and 3 bases from J, the junction kept 2 bases outside the gene matches. The CDR3 DNA is TGTGCCACCAGTGATGCGGGACTAGCGGACACCGGGGAGCTGTTTTTT. Protein: CATSDAGLADTGELFF.

In its sample, this clone was seen a few times. Here the CDR3 reads CAWSVKDSKETQYF. The CDR3 DNA is TGTGCCTGGAGTGTTAAGGACAGCAAAGAGACCCAGTACTTC. The J gene is TRBJ2-5, the V gene TRBV30, with D possibly TRBD1 on 6 matching bases. Trimming left V 0 bases short and J 3 bases short, with 11 bases between. Germline CDR1 reads GTSNPN; CDR2 reads SVGIG (reference sequence). The CDR3 has 14 amino acids.

The chain joins TRBV19 to TRBJ1-5; possibly TRBD1 for D (5 bases). The CDR3 is 16 amino acids. Per the germline V gene, CDR1 is LNHDA and CDR2 is SQIVND (reference sequence). Trimming left V 4 bases short and J 2 bases short, with 15 bases between. This CDR3 is CASSTQGKGGNQPQHF. As DNA, the CDR3 is TGTGCCAGTAGTACCCAGGGAAAGGGCGGCAATCAGCCCCAGCATTTT.

For this clone: A junction end diverges from the germline sequence, so it may reflect a read error. The rearrangement uses TRBV6-2 or TRBV6-3 and TRBJ1-6; 11 nucleotides line up with TRBD1. This CDR3 region has 12 residues. The V gene's germline CDR1 is MNHEY and CDR2 SVGEGT. CDR3 DNA: TGTGCCAGCAGTTACGCCGGACAGGGGGCGGTTTTT. Protein sequence: CASSYAGQGAVF.

This rearrangement joins TRBV28 to TRBJ2-7; unclear D gene. The CDR3 runs 10 residues. Trimming took 9 bases from V and 4 from J, leaving 7 bases between them. Germline V gene lookup returns CDR1 MDHEN and CDR2 SYDVKM. The CDR3 protein is CARRLYEQYF. The CDR3 region has the DNA TGTGCCAGACGGTTATACGAGCAGTACTTC.

This clone was seen only once. This chain connects TRBV12-3 or TRBV12-4 to TRBJ1-4, with no clear D. Trimming stripped 4 bases from V and 10 bases from J, with 10 bases between. This CDR3 spans 12 amino acids. The CDR3 nucleotides are TGTGCCAGCAGTTATCGGACGGGAAAACTGTTTTTT. It is translated as CASSYRTGKLFF.

This clone was found once. The chain uses TRBV24-1 and TRBJ1-5; D is undetermined. V dropped 0 bases and J dropped 6 bases, with 2 bases sitting between them. This CDR3 spans 12 amino acids. From germline, CDR1 is KGHDR and CDR2 SFDVKD. The CDR3 sequence: CATSDLGQPQHF. CDR3 nucleotide sequence: TGTGCCACCAGTGATTTGGGTCAGCCCCAGCATTTT.

The chain employs TRBV12-3 or TRBV12-4 and TRBJ1-2, with D uncertain. CDR3 length: 12 amino acids. Trimming took off 3 bases at V and 4 bases at J, with 6 bases between the two ends. The CDR3: CASSFWSYGYTF. DNA for the CDR3: TGTGCCAGCAGTTTTTGGAGCTATGGCTACACCTTC.

This clone was detected only a few times. The chain is built from TRBV28 and TRBJ1-4, with TRBD1 matching over 10 bases. V shed 5 bases, J shed 6 bases, and the junction held 9 bases outside the gene matches. CDR1 is MDHEN and CDR2 is SYDVKM in the germline V gene. CDR3 length: 16 amino acids. CDR3 DNA: TGTGCCAGCAGTCCAGCGACAGGGGGCGGGGATGAAAAACTGTTTTTT. It specifies CASSPATGGGDEKLFF.

This chain connects TRBV27 to TRBJ1-5, with a possible D match to TRBD1 (6 bases). Germline V gene sequence: CDR1 MNHEY, CDR2 SMNVEV (reference sequence). V was trimmed by 2 bases and J by 4 bases, leaving 15 bases between them. The CDR3 runs 16 residues. Here the CDR3 DNA reads TGTGCCAGCAGTTTAGGCGCAGGGGAAAAAAATCAGCCCCAGCATTTT. Translation: CASSLGAGEKNQPQHF.